Each of the 24 T cell receptor beta chains below was sequenced from the same sample in a study of Ad26.COV2.S vaccination and SARS-CoV-2 variants. As to treatment: 19 received Ad26.COV2.S at low or high dose, single or two shots; roughly five received placebo; per-sample allocation not given. Samples were taken on day 63 after the first vaccine or placebo injection. Clones were sequenced by immunoSEQ multiplex PCR, and TCRdb holds only the in-frame ones, with some missing. This table holds fewer than 600,000 clones, approximately 90% found once. This material consisted of peripheral blood, taken in a trial of Ad26.COV2.S vaccine versus placebo. The origin of the receptors is a person between 18 and 65 years old who received the Ad26.COV2.S COVID-19 vaccine or a placebo.

The CDR3 DNA reads as TGTGCCAGCAGTAAACTTAGAAATGAGCAGTTCTTC. Translating it yields CASSKLRNEQFF. The chain employs TRBV6-5 and TRBJ2-1; D unresolved. The CDR3 extends over 12 amino acids. Germline CDR1 reads MNHEY; CDR2 reads SVGAGI. V lost 5 bases and J 7 bases, leaving 9 bases between the germline ends.

The chain links TRBV3-1 (or the pseudogene TRBV3-2) to TRBJ2-7; weak D call: TRBD2 (6 bases). Trimming left V 2 bases short and J 7 bases short, with 12 bases between. From germline, CDR1 is LGHDT and CDR2 YNNKEL (reference sequence). The CDR3 consists of 13 residues. CDR3: CASSQRGAGEQYF. CDR3 coding DNA: TGTGCCAGCAGCCAACGGGGAGCGGGTGAGCAGTACTTC.

The chain uses TRBV19 and TRBJ1-2, with TRBD1 identical over 8 bases. This CDR3 contains 14 residues. Losses at the gene ends were 7 bases for V and 8 bases for J; bases not matched to a gene: 12. Germline-derived CDR1 and CDR2 are LNHDA and SQIVND (reference sequence). Here the CDR3 DNA reads TGTGCCAGTAAGCACTCAGGGGGCGCAGGCGGCTACACCTTC. It translates to CASKHSGGAGGYTF.

J is TRBJ2-7 and V is TRBV27, with 9 bases matching TRBD1. Germline V gene data show CDR1 as MNHEY and CDR2 as SMNVEV (reference sequence). The ends lost 0 bases at V and 3 bases at J; junction bases unmatched: 3. The CDR3 consists of 15 residues. CDR3 DNA: TGTGCCAGCAGTTTATCTCCGGGACAGGGCTACGAGCAGTACTTC. This encodes CASSLSPGQGYEQYF.

This chain joins TRBV20-1 and TRBJ2-1; D remains ambiguous. CDR1 is DFQATT, CDR2 SNEGSKA, per germline (reference sequence). This CDR3 has 10 amino acids. V dropped 3 bases and J dropped 7 bases, with 4 bases sitting between them. This CDR3 reads CSARRNEQFF. CDR3 sequence (DNA): TGCAGTGCTAGGAGGAATGAGCAGTTCTTC.

The rearrangement links TRBV11-3 to TRBJ2-7; D possibly corresponds to TRBD1 (6 bases). Germline V gene sequence: CDR1 SGHNT, CDR2 YENEEA. V lost 5 bases, J lost 3 bases, and 14 bases lay in between. This CDR3 contains 14 residues. This CDR3 reads CASSPQTDSYEQYF. For the CDR3, the DNA is TGTGCCAGCAGCCCCCAGACGGACAGCTACGAGCAGTACTTC.

The chain uses TRBV6-5 and TRBJ2-3; 10 bases map to TRBD1. V dropped 6 bases and J dropped 3; count of bases not matched to a gene: 6. This CDR3 has 15 residues. The V gene's germline CDR1 is MNHEY and CDR2 SVGAGI. CDR3 in DNA: TGTGCCAGCAGCTGGGACAGGGGAAAAACAGATACGCAGTATTTT. Translating gives CASSWDRGKTDTQYF.

V gene TRBV6-6 combines with J gene TRBJ2-3; D is undetermined. The length of the CDR3 is 14 residues. Germline-derived CDR1 and CDR2 are MNHNY and SVGAGI (reference sequence). V lost 2 bases and J 5 bases, leaving 11 bases between the germline ends. Here the CDR3 reads CASSYRYDLDTQYF. The CDR3 DNA sequence: TGTGCCAGCAGTTACCGATACGATCTAGATACGCAGTATTTT.

The V and J genes are TRBV11-1 and TRBJ2-4, with D uncertain. The CDR3 is 14 residues long. In germline, CDR1 is SGHAT, CDR2 FQDESV (reference sequence). The V end was cut by 2 bases, the J end by 0 bases, with 5 bases between. CDR3 residues: CASSLSLAKNIQYF. The CDR3, as DNA: TGTGCCAGCAGCTTATCTCTAGCCAAAAACATTCAGTACTTC.

The J gene is TRBJ2-3, the V gene TRBV4-3, with D possibly being TRBD2 (7 bases). With 3 bases removed from V and 1 base from J, the gap between germline ends came to 17 bases. The germline CDR1 and CDR2 sequences are LGHNA and YSLEER. The CDR3 sequence is 17 residues long. The CDR3 here is CASSHLAGAGGTDTQYF. In DNA form, the CDR3 reads TGCGCCAGCAGCCATCTGGCGGGGGCGGGGGGCACAGATACGCAGTATTTT.

The chain has TRBV28 and TRBJ1-1; D is unclear. V lost 3 bases and J lost 7, with 12 bases in between. The CDR3 totals 13 residues. Germline V gene data show CDR1 as MDHEN and CDR2 as SYDVKM. DNA of the CDR3: TGTGCCAGCAGTTTGGCTAGGACGGGTGAAGCTTTCTTT. Protein product: CASSLARTGEAFF. Full variable domain (remainder filled in from reference TRBV28 and TRBJ1-1): DVKVTQSSRYLVKRTGEKVFLECVQDMDHENMFWYRQDPGLGLRLIYFSYDVKMKEKGDIPEGYSVSREKKERFSLILESASTNQTSMYLCASSLARTGEAFFGQGTRLTVV.

The chain joins TRBV27 to TRBJ1-5; D perhaps matches TRBD1 (5 bases). CDR1 and CDR2 (germline): MNHEY, SMNVEV (reference sequence). The ends were cut back, 3 bases at V and 5 bases at J, with 14 bases in the middle. This CDR3 comprises 15 residues. CDR3 nucleotide sequence: TGTGCCAGCAGTTTTGGGGTGGGGGTGGATCAGCCCCAGCATTTT. Translation: CASSFGVGVDQPQHF.

The chain couples TRBV6-1 to TRBJ2-1; no reliable D call. This CDR3 spans 16 amino acids. CDR1 and CDR2 from the germline V gene are MNHNS and SASEGT. V was cut by 3 bases and J by 2 bases, with 14 bases left in between. This CDR3 reads CASSDLSVPTYNEQFF. The CDR3 nucleotides read TGTGCCAGCAGTGACTTATCGGTCCCCACCTACAATGAGCAGTTCTTC.

This sequence joins TRBV10-3 and TRBJ2-5, with 14 bases fitting TRBD2. The J segment lost 5 bases and the V segment lost 4 bases, leaving 6 bases of the junction unmatched. CDR1 and CDR2 from the germline V gene are ENHRY and SYGVKD. CDR3 length: 16 residues. CDR3: CAISGGLAGVGETQYF. In DNA, the CDR3 is TGTGCCATCAGTGGGGGACTAGCGGGAGTGGGTGAGACCCAGTACTTC.

The chain links TRBV28 to TRBJ1-1, with a possible D match to TRBD1 (5 bases). The CDR3 length is 18 residues. Trimming stripped 6 bases from V and 4 bases from J, with 27 bases between. Germline-derived CDR1 and CDR2 are MDHEN and SYDVKM. In nucleotides, the CDR3 is TGTGCCAGCAGGCCGTCGTTTGGGCAACGTAACGGGGGCACTGAAGCTTTCTTT. Its protein is CASRPSFGQRNGGTEAFF.

This clone appeared a few times. The rearrangement links TRBV5-6 to TRBJ1-5; 7 bases map to TRBD1. Unmatched junction bases numbered 7, after V lost 1 base and J lost 6 bases. This CDR3 contains 15 residues. Germline V CDR1 and CDR2: SGHDT, YYEEEE. DNA of the CDR3: TGTGCCAGCAGCTTGTGGGGAACAGGGGTTCAGCCCCAGCATTTT. Its protein product is CASSLWGTGVQPQHF.

The V gene is TRBV18, the J gene TRBJ2-7; 7 bases fit TRBD2. Germline V gives CDR1 KGHSH, CDR2 LQKENI. CDR3 length: 14 residues. V was clipped by 4 bases and J by 3 bases; unmatched bases: 6. Here the CDR3 reads CASSQNSGNYEQYF. In nucleotides, the CDR3 is TGTGCCAGCTCACAAAACAGCGGGAACTACGAGCAGTACTTC.

The chain joins TRBV2 to TRBJ2-7; no definite D call. Germline values: CDR1 SNHLY, CDR2 FYNNEI. V was clipped by 8 bases and J by 1 base, with 9 bases between them. This CDR3 spans 12 amino acids. Here the CDR3 DNA reads TGTGCCAGCGAGCGTTCTTCCTACGAGCAGTACTTC. Its translation: CASERSSYEQYF.

The CDR3 sequence is CASSLRGTSGPSSYNEQFF. CDR3 nucleotide sequence: TGTGCCAGCAGCCTACGAGGGACTAGCGGGCCGAGCTCCTACAATGAGCAGTTCTTC. The V and J genes are TRBV7-4 and TRBJ2-1, with 12 bases identical to TRBD2. V dropped 5 bases and J dropped 0; count of bases not matched to a gene: 11. The germline V gene has CDR1 SGHVT and CDR2 SQSDAQ. The CDR3 is 19 residues long.

This clone was recorded once. The V call is TRBV7-9, the J call TRBJ2-2; possibly TRBD2 for D (5 bases). The CDR3 sequence is 17 residues long. CDR1 is SEHNR, CDR2 FQNEAQ, per germline (reference sequence). The germline V and J ends were trimmed by 1 base and 0 bases, with 12 bases remaining between them. CDR3 amino acids: CASSLGVLAANTGELFF. The CDR3 DNA reads TGTGCCAGCAGCTTAGGGGTGCTAGCCGCGAACACCGGGGAGCTGTTTTTT.

The rearrangement uses TRBV3-1 (or the pseudogene TRBV3-2) and TRBJ2-1; 9 bases map to TRBD2. Trimming took 7 bases from V and 0 from J; bases not matched to a gene: 4. The CDR3 has 15 residues. Germline V lookup: CDR1 LGHDT, CDR2 YNNKEL (reference sequence). CDR3 protein: CASMTSGSSYNEQFF. The CDR3 region has the DNA TGTGCCAGCATGACTAGCGGAAGCTCCTACAATGAGCAGTTCTTC.

The V gene is TRBV4-1, the J gene TRBJ1-6; possible D gene TRBD1, 5 bases. CDR1 MGHRA and CDR2 YSYEKL come from the germline V gene. The length of the CDR3 is 22 residues. Trimming took 1 base from V and 5 from J, leaving 30 bases between them. The CDR3 loop is CASSQGSVRQGLYGQDNSPLHF. Here the CDR3 DNA reads TGCGCCAGCAGCCAAGGTTCCGTCCGGCAGGGACTCTATGGACAAGATAATTCACCCCTCCACTTT.

The rearrangement uses TRBV28 and TRBJ2-7, with 12 bases fitting TRBD2. The CDR3 has 18 residues. Looked up from germline, CDR1 is MDHEN and CDR2 is SYDVKM. V gave up 3 bases and J gave up 1 base; unmatched junction bases: 10. The chain's CDR3 is CASSFGLAGGWGSYEQYF. The CDR3 DNA sequence: TGTGCCAGCAGTTTCGGGCTAGCGGGAGGGTGGGGGTCCTACGAGCAGTACTTC.

The chain couples TRBV5-8 to TRBJ1-2, with TRBD1 identical over 8 bases. CDR1 is SGHTS, CDR2 YDEGEE, per germline. The J segment lost 5 bases and the V segment lost 4 bases, leaving 7 bases of the junction unmatched. The CDR3 totals 14 residues. In DNA form, the CDR3 reads TGTGCCAGCAGCCGACCGGGACAGGTTTATGGCTACACCTTC. As protein: CASSRPGQVYGYTF.